The present TCR beta chain was sequenced within a study of CD8 T cells in ankylosing spondylitis. Findings of the study overall: Past research had described some motif variants in reactive arthritis synovial fluid and blood. In ankylosing spondylitis patients, matched synovial fluid reportedly showed significant enrichment of disease-linked clones. Within ankylosing spondylitis blood, a TCR beta motif made up of roughly eight highly homologous variants appeared to be characteristic.

This clonotype has at least ten counts. Its target is unknown. The germline gives CDR1 SGHRS, CDR2 YFSETQ. V shed 0 bases, J shed 7 bases, and the junction held 6 bases outside the gene matches. This CDR3 is 15 amino acids long. Construction of TCR beta libraries was performed using quantitative 5'-RACE with molecular barcodes. TCRdb analysed the 5' RACE reads with MiXCR anew, one entry per CDR3 protein. The sample includes about 140,000 distinct CDR3 sequences, around 7.9% of them seen just once. The sequencing input was blood, either unsorted or a sorted T cell fraction (not recorded which). The sequence was collected from a female donor with ankylosing spondylitis or in good health (not recorded which). V gene TRBV5-1 combines with J gene TRBJ2-7; 11 bases agree with TRBD2. This CDR3 reads CASSLVGLAAGEQYF. For the CDR3, the DNA is TGCGCCAGCAGCTTGGTGGGACTAGCGGCTGGGGAGCAGTACTTC.